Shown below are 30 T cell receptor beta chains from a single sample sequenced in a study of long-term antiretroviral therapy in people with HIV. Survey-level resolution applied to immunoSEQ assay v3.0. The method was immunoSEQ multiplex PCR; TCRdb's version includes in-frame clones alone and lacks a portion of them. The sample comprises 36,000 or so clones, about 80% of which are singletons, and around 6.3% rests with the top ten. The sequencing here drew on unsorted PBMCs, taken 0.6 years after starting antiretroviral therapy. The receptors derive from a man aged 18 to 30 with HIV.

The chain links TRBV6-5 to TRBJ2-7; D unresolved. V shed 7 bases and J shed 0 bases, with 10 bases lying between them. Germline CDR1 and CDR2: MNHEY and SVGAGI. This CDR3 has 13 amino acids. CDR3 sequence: CASKSEYSYEQYF. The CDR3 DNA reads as TGTGCCAGCAAATCAGAATACTCCTACGAGCAGTACTTC.

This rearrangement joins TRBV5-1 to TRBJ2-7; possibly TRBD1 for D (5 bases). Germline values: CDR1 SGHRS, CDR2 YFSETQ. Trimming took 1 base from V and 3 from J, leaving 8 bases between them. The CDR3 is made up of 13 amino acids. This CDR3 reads CASSLTGLYEQYF. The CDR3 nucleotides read TGCGCCAGCAGCTTGACAGGCCTCTACGAGCAGTACTTC. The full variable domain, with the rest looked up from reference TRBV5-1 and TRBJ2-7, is KAGVTQTPRYLIKTRGQQVTLSCSPISGHRSVSWYQQTPGQGLQFLFEYFSETQRNKGNFPGRFSGRQFSNSRSEMNVSTLELGDSALYLCASSLTGLYEQYFGPGTRLTVT.

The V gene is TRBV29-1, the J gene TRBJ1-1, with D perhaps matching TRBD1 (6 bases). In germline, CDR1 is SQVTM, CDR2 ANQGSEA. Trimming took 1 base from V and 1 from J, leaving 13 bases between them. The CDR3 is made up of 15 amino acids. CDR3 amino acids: CSVEAPGQENTEAFF. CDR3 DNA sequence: TGCAGCGTTGAAGCCCCGGGACAAGAGAACACTGAAGCTTTCTTT.

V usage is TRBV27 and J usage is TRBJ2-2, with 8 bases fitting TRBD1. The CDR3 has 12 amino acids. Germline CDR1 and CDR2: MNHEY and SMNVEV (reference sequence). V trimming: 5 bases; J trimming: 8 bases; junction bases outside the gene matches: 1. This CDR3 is CASSQGAGELFF. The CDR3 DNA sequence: TGTGCCAGCAGTCAGGGGGCTGGGGAGCTGTTTTTT.

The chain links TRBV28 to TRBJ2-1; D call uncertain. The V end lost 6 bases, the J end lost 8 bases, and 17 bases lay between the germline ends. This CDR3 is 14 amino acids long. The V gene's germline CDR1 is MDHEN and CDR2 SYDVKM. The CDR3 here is CASSPESLGYEQFF. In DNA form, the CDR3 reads TGTGCCAGCAGCCCCGAATCCTTGGGGTATGAGCAGTTCTTC.

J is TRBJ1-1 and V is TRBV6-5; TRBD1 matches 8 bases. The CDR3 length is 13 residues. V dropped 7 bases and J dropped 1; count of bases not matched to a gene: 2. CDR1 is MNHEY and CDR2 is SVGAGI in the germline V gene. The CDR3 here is CASTGQGNTEAFF. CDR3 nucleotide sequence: TGTGCCAGCACCGGACAGGGGAACACTGAAGCTTTCTTT.

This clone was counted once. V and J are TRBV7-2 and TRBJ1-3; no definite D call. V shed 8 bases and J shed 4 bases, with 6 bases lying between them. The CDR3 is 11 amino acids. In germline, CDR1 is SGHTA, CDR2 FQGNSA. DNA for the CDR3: TGTGCCAGCCCCTTAGGAAACACCATATATTTT. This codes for CASPLGNTIYF. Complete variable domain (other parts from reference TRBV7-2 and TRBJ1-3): GAGVSQSPSNKVTEKGKDVELRCDPISGHTALYWYRQSLGQGLEFLIYFQGNSAPDKSGLPSDRFSAERTGGSVSTLTIQRTQQEDSAVYLCASPLGNTIYFGEGSWLTVV.

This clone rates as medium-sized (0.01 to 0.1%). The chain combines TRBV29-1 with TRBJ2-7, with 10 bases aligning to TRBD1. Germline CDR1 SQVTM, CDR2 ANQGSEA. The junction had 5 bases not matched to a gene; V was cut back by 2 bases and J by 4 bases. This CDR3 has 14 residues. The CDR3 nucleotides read TGCAGCGTTGAATCGGGGACAGGGGCTTACGAGCAGTACTTC. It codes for CSVESGTGAYEQYF.

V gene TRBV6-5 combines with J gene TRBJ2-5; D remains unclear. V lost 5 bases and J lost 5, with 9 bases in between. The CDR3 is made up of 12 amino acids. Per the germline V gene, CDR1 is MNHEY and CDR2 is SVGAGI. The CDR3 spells CASSDPMETQYF. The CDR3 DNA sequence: TGTGCCAGCAGTGACCCTATGGAGACCCAGTACTTC.

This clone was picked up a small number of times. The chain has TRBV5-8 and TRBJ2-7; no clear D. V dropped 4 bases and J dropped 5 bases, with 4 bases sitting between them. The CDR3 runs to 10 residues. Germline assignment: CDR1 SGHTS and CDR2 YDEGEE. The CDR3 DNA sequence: TGTGCCAGCAGCCTCAACGAGCAGTACTTC. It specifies CASSLNEQYF.

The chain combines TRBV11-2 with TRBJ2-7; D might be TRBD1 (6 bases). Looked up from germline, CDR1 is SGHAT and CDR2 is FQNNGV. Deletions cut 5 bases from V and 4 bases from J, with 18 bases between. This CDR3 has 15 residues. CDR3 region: CASSPSRDTFYEQYF. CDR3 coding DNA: TGTGCCAGCAGCCCCTCCCGGGACACATTTTACGAGCAGTACTTC.

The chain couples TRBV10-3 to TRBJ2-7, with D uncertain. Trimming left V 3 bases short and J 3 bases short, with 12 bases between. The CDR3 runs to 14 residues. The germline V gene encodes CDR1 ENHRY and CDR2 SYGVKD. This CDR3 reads CAISESRILYEQYF. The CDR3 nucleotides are TGTGCCATCAGTGAATCGCGGATCCTCTACGAGCAGTACTTC.

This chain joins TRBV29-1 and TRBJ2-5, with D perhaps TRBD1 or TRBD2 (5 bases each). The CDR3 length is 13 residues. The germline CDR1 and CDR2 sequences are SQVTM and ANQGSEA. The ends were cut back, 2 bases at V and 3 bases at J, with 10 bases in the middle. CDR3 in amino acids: CSVESGHKETQYF. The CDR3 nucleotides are TGCAGCGTTGAAAGCGGACACAAAGAGACCCAGTACTTC. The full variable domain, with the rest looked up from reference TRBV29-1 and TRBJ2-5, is SAVISQKPSRDICQRGTSLTIQCQVDSQVTMMFWYRQQPGQSLTLIATANQGSEATYESGFVIDKFPISRPNLTFSTLTVSNMSPEDSSIYLCSVESGHKETQYFGPGTRLLVL.

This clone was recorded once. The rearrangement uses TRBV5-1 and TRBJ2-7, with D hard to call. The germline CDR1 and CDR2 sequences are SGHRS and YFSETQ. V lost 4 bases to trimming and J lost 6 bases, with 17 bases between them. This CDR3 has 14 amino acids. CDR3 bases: TGCGCCAGCAGCCTCTCATCTTTTCCGAGCGAGCAGTACTTC. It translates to CASSLSSFPSEQYF.

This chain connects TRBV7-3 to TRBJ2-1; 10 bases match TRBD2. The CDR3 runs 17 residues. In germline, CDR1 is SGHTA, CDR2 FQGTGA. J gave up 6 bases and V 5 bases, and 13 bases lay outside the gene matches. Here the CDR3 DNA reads TGTGCCAGCAGCCCAGGGGGTAGCGGGGGGCGGGGCAATGAGCAGTTCTTC. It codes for CASSPGGSGGRGNEQFF.

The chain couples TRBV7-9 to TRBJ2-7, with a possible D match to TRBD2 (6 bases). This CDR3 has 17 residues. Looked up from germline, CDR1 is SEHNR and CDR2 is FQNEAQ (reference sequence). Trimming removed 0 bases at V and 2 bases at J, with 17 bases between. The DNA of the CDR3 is TGTGCCAGCAGCTTAGCTAGGGCGGGGTCAGGCGCCTACGAGCAGTACTTC. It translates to CASSLARAGSGAYEQYF.

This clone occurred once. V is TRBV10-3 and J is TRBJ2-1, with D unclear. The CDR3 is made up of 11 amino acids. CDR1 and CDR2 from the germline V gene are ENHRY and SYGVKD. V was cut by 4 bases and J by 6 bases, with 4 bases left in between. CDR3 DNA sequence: TGTGCCATCAGTGTCTCCAATGAGCAGTTCTTC. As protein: CAISVSNEQFF.

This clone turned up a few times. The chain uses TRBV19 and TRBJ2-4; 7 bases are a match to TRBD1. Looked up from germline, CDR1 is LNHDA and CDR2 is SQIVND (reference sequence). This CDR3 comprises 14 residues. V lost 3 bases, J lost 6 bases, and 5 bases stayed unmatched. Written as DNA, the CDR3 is TGTGCCAGTAGTATCCCAAGGGGGCGAAACATTCAGTACTTC. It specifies CASSIPRGRNIQYF.

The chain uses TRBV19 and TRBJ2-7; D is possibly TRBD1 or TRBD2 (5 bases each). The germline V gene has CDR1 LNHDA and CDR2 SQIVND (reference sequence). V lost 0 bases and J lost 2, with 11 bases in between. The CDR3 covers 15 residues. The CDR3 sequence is CASSIEGTHPYEQYF. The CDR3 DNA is TGTGCCAGTAGTATAGAGGGGACCCACCCCTACGAGCAGTACTTC.

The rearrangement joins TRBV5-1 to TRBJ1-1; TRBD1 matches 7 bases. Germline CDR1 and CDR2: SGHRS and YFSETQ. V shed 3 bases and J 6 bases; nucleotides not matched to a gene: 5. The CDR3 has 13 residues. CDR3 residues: CASSSYRGAEAFF. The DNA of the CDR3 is TGCGCCAGCAGCTCATACAGGGGCGCTGAAGCTTTCTTT.

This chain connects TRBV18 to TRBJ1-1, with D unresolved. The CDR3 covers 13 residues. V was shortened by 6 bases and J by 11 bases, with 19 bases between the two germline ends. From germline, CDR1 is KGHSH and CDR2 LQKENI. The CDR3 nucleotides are TGTGCCAGCTCCCCAATTGTTACGGCAGACGCTTTCTTT. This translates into CASSPIVTADAFF.

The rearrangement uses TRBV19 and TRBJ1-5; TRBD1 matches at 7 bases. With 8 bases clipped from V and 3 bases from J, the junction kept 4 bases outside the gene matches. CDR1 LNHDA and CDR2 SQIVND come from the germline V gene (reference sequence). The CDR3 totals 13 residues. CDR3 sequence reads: CASATGLNQPQHF. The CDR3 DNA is TGTGCCAGTGCGACAGGGCTCAATCAGCCCCAGCATTTT.

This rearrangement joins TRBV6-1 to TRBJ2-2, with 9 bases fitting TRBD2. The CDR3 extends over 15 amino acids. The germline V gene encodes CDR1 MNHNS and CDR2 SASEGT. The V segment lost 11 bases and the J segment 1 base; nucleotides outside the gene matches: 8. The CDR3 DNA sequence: TGTGCCTGCGAGGGCGGGAGGGGGAACACCGGGGAGCTGTTTTTT. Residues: CACEGGRGNTGELFF.

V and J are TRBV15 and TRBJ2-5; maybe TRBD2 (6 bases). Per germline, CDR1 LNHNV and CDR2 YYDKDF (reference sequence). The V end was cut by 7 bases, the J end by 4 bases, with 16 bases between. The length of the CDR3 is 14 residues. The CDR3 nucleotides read TGTGCCACCAAAGCCGGGGCCGGGAGAGAGACCCAGTACTTC. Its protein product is CATKAGAGRETQYF.

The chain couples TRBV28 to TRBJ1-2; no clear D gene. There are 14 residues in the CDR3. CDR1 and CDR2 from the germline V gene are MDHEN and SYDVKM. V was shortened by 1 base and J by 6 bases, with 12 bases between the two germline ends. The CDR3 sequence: CASSLLVGWNGYTF. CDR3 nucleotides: TGTGCCAGCAGTTTATTGGTAGGGTGGAATGGCTACACCTTC.

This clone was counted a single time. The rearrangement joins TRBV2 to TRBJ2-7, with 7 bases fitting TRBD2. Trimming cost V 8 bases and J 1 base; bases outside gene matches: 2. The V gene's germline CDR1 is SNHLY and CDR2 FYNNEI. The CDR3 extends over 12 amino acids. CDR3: CASGLESYEQYF. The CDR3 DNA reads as TGTGCCAGCGGACTAGAATCCTACGAGCAGTACTTC. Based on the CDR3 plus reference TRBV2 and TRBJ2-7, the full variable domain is EPEVTQTPSHQVTQMGQEVILRCVPISNHLYFYWYRQILGQKVEFLVSFYNNEISEKSEIFDDQFSVERPDGSNFTLKIRSTKLEDSAMYFCASGLESYEQYFGPGTRLTVT.

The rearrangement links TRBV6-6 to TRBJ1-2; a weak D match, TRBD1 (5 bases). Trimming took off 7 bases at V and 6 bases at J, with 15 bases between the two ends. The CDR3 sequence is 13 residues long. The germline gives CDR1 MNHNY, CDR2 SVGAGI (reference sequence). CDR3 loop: CASTPGRQNGYTF. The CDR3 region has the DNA TGTGCCAGCACCCCGGGGCGTCAGAATGGCTACACCTTC.

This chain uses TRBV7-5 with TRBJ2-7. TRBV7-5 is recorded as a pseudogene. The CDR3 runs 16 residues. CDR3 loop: CARSLGIPILPYEQYF. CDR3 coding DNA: TGTGCCAGAAGCTTAGGTATTCCCATCCTCCCCTACGAGCAGTACTTC.

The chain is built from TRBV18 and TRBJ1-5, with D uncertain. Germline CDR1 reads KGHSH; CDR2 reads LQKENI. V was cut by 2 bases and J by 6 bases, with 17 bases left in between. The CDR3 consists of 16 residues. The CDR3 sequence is CASSPNNAGSVQPQHF. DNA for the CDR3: TGTGCCAGCTCACCAAACAACGCGGGTTCGGTTCAGCCCCAGCATTTT.

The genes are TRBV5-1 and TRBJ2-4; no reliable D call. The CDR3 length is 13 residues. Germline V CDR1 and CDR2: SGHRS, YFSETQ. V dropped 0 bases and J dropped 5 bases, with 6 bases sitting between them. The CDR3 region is CASSLEPENIQYF. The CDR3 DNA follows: TGCGCCAGCAGCTTGGAGCCAGAAAACATTCAGTACTTC.